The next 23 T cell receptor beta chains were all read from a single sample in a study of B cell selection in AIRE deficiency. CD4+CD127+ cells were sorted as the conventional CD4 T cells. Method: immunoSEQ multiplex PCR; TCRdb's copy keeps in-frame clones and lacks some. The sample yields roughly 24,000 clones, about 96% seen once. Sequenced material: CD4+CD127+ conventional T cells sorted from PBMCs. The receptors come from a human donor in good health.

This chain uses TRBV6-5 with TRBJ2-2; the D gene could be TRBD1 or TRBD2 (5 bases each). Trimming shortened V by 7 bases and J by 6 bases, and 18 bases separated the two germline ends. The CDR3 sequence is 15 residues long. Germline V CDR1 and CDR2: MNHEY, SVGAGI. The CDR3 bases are TGTGCCAGCAATCACCCGGGGACCAACCCCGGGGAGCTGTTTTTT. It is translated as CASNHPGTNPGELFF.

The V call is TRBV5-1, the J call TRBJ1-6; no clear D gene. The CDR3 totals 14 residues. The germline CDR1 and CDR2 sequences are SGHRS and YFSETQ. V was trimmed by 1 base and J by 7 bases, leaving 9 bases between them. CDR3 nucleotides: TGCGCCAGCAGCTTGTCGGGGTCGAATTCACCCCTCCACTTT. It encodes CASSLSGSNSPLHF.

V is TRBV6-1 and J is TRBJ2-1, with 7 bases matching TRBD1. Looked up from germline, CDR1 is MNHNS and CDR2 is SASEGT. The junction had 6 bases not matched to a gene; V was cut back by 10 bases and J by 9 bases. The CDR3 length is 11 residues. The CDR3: CANGQAGEQFF. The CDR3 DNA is TGTGCCAACGGACAGGCGGGTGAGCAGTTCTTC.

The CDR3 nucleotides read TGTGCCAGCAGTGACTCGATACGGATAAGGAGGCACAATCAGCCCCAGCATTTT. Protein sequence: CASSDSIRIRRHNQPQHF. This chain uses TRBV6-4 with TRBJ1-5; no clear D gene. This CDR3 has 18 amino acids. Looked up from germline, CDR1 is MRHNA and CDR2 is SNTAGT. Trimming pared 0 bases from V and 3 bases from J, leaving 18 bases between.

The CDR3: CASRPGGSYEQYF. The CDR3 coding sequence is TGTGCCAGCAGGCCAGGGGGCTCCTACGAGCAGTACTTC. The chain links TRBV28 to TRBJ2-7; the match to TRBD1 covers 7 bases. After removal of 6 bases from V and 0 bases from J, the junction contained 2 bases not matched to a gene. The CDR3 is 13 amino acids. CDR1 is MDHEN and CDR2 is SYDVKM in the germline V gene.

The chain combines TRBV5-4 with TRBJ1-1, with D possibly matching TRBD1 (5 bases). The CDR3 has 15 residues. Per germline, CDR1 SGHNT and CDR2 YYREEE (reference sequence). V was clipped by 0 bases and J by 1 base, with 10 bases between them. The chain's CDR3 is CASSLEWRGNTEAFF. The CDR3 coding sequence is TGTGCCAGCAGCTTGGAGTGGAGGGGGAACACTGAAGCTTTCTTT.

The CDR3 DNA is TGTGCCAGCAGCTTTGTTTCTGGGGAGCAGTTCTTC. This codes for CASSFVSGEQFF. The V and J genes are TRBV11-3 and TRBJ2-1; no firm D call. This CDR3 comprises 12 residues. CDR1 and CDR2 (germline): SGHNT, YENEEA. Trimming took 3 bases from V and 10 from J, leaving 10 bases between them.

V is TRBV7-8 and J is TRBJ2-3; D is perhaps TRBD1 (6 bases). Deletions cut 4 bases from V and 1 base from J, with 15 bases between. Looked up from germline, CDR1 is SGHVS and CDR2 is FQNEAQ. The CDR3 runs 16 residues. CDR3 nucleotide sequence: TGTGCCAGCAGCTCCACAGGGACACCTGGCACAGATACGCAGTATTTT. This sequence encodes CASSSTGTPGTDTQYF. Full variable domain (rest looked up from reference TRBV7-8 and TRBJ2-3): GAGVSQSPRYKVAKRGQDVALRCDPISGHVSLFWYQQALGQGPEFLTYFQNEAQLDKSGLPSDRFFAERPEGSVSTLKIQRTQQEDSAVYLCASSSTGTPGTDTQYFGPGTRLTVL.

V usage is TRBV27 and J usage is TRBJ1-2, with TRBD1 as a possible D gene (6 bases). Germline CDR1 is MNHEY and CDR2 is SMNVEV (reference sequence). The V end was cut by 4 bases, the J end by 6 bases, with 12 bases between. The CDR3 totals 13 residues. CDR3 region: CASSWDHRDGYTF. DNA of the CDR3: TGTGCCAGCAGTTGGGACCACAGGGATGGCTACACCTTC.

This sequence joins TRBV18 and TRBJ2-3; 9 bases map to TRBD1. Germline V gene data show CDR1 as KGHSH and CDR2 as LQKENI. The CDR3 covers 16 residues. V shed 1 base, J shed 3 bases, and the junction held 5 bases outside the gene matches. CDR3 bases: TGTGCCAGCTCACCACTCGGACAGGGGTTAACAGATACGCAGTATTTT. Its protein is CASSPLGQGLTDTQYF.

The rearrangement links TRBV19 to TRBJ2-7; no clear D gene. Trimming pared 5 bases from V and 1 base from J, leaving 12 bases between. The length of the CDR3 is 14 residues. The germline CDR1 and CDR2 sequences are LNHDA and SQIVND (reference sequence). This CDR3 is CASSEAAKSYEQYF. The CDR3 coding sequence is TGTGCCAGTAGTGAGGCGGCGAAGTCCTACGAGCAGTACTTC.

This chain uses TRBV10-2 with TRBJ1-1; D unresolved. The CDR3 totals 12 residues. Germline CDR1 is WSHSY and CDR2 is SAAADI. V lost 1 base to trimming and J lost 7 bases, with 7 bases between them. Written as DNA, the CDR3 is TGCGCCAGCAGTGAGTGGAGTGGTGAAGCTTTCTTT. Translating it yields CASSEWSGEAFF.

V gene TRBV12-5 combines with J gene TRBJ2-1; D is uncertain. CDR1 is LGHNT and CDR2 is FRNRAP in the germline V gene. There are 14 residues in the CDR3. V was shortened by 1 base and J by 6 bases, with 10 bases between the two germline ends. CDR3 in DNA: TGTGCTAGTGGTTTGGGGGAATTGCTCAATGAGCAGTTCTTC. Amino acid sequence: CASGLGELLNEQFF.

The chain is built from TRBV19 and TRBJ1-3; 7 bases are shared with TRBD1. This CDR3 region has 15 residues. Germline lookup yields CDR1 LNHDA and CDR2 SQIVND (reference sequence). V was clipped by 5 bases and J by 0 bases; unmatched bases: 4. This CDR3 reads CASSGGQFSGNTIYF. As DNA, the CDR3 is TGTGCCAGTAGTGGGGGACAGTTCTCTGGAAACACCATATATTTT. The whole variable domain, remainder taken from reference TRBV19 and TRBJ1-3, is DGGITQSPKYLFRKEGQNVTLSCEQNLNHDAMYWYRQDPGQGLRLIYYSQIVNDFQKGDIAEGYSVSREKKESFPLTVTSAQKNPTAFYLCASSGGQFSGNTIYFGEGSWLTVV.

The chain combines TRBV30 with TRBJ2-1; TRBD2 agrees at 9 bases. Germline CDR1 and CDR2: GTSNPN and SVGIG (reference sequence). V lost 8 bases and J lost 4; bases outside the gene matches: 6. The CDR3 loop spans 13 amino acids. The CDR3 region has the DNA TGTGCCCAAAGGCTAGCGGGGTACAATGAGCAGTTCTTC. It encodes CAQRLAGYNEQFF.

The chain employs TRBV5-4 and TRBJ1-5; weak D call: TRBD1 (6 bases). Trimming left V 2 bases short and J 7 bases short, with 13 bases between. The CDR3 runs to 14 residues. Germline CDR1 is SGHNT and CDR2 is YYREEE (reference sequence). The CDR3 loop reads CASSLDRQAQPQHF. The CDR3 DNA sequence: TGTGCCAGCAGCTTAGATAGACAGGCCCAGCCCCAGCATTTT.

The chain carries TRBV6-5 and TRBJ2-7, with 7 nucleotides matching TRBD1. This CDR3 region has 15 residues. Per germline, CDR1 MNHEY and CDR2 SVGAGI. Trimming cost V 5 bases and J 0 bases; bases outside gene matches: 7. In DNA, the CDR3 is TGTGCCAGCAGTAGGGAGACAGGGAGCTCCTACGAGCAGTACTTC. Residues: CASSRETGSSYEQYF.

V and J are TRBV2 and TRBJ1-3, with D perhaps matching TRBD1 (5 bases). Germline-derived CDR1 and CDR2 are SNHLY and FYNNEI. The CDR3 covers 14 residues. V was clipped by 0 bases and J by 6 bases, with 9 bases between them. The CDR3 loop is CASSEANRPNTIYF. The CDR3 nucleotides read TGTGCCAGCAGTGAAGCGAACAGGCCAAACACCATATATTTT.

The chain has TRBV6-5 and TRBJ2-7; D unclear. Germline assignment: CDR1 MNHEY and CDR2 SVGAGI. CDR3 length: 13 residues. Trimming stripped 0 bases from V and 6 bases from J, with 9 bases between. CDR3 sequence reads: CASSYSPGREQYF. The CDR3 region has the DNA TGTGCCAGCAGTTACTCTCCGGGCCGCGAGCAGTACTTC.

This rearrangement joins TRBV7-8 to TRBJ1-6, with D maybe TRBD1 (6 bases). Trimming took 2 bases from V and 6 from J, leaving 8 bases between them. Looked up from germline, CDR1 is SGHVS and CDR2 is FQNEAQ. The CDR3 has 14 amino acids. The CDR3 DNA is TGTGCCAGCAGCTTATCCAGGGGTAATTCACCCCTCCACTTT. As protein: CASSLSRGNSPLHF.

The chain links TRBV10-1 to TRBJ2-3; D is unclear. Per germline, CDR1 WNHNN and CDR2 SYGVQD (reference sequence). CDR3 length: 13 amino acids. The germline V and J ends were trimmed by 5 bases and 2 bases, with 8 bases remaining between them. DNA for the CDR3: TGCGCCAGCAGTCCCAGGACCACAGATACGCAGTATTTT. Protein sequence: CASSPRTTDTQYF.

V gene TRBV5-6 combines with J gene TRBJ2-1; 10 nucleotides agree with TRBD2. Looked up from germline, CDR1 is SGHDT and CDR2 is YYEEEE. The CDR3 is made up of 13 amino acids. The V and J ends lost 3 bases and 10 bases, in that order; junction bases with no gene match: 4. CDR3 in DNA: TGTGCCAGCAGCTCCCCACTAGCGGGAGAGCAGTTCTTC. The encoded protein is CASSSPLAGEQFF. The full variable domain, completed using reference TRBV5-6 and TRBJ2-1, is DAGVTQSPTHLIKTRGQQVTLRCSPKSGHDTVSWYQQALGQGPQFIFQYYEEEERQRGNFPDRFSGHQFPNYSSELNVNALLLGDSALYLCASSSPLAGEQFFGPGTRLTVL.

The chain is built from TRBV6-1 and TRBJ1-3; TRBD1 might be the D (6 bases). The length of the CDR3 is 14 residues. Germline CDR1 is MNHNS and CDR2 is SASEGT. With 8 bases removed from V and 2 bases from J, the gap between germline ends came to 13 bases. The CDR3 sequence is CASHIRGTGNTIYF. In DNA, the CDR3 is TGTGCCAGCCACATCAGGGGAACTGGAAACACCATATATTTT.